Below are 31 T cell receptor beta chains sequenced from a single sample in a study of PD-1 blockade in classical Hodgkin lymphoma (dated by TCRdb to 2020 to 2021). Explained via the paper, the time point label denotes: cycle 2 day 1 (C2D1) of nivolumab. Every trial patient had relapsed following autologous stem cell transplantation, and prior brentuximab vedotin exposure was what differed among cohorts A, B and C. Library preparation employed the immunoSEQ multiplex PCR assay. TCRdb took this table from immuneACCESS and kept in-frame rearrangements with V and J called. Such tables lack part of the clones; where checked against another copy, unresolved V genes explain under half of the gap, and the rest is unexplained. The sample table lists some 38,000 clones, less than 85% of them with a count of one. The top ten clonotypes cover roughly 15% of the sample. The sample in question was peripheral blood mononuclear cells (PBMCs), obtained before the second cycle of nivolumab. Source of these receptors: a human donor with classical Hodgkin lymphoma.

The chain combines TRBV2 with TRBJ1-1, with TRBD1 identical over 7 bases. The ends lost 5 bases at V and 2 bases at J; junction bases unmatched: 8. Germline CDR1 and CDR2: SNHLY and FYNNEI. The CDR3 length is 15 residues. In DNA, the CDR3 is TGTGCCAGCAGTCTCGAAGGGACAGCCAACACTGAAGCTTTCTTT. This codes for CASSLEGTANTEAFF.

The V gene is TRBV11-2, the J gene TRBJ2-5; 9 nucleotides line up with TRBD1. CDR3 size: 16 residues. J was trimmed by 9 bases and V by 5 bases; bases with no gene match: 16. Germline V gene data show CDR1 as SGHAT and CDR2 as FQNNGV. CDR3 protein: CASSPFPGTGQTAQYF. The CDR3 DNA follows: TGTGCCAGCAGCCCCTTTCCCGGGACAGGGCAGACCGCCCAGTACTTC. Full variable domain (outside the CDR3, taken from reference TRBV11-2 and TRBJ2-5): EAGVAQSPRYKIIEKRQSVAFWCNPISGHATLYWYQQILGQGPKLLIQFQNNGVVDDSQLPKDRFSAERLKGVDSTLKIQPAKLEDSAVYLCASSPFPGTGQTAQYFGPGTRLLVL.

This clone was observed a few times. CDR3 coding DNA: TGCAGCGCAGACGGATATGGCTACACCTTC. Protein product: CSADGYGYTF. This sequence joins TRBV29-1 and TRBJ1-2; D is unclear. The CDR3 totals 10 residues. The V gene lost 7 bases and the J gene lost 5 bases, with 8 bases spanning the gap. The germline gives CDR1 SQVTM, CDR2 ANQGSEA.

This sequence joins TRBV15 and TRBJ1-5, with 7 bases matching TRBD1. Trimming took 5 bases from V and 0 from J; bases not matched to a gene: 10. This CDR3 is 17 amino acids long. Germline-derived CDR1 and CDR2 are LNHNV and YYDKDF (reference sequence). Here the CDR3 reads CATSGDPGQNSNQPQHF. The CDR3 coding sequence is TGTGCCACCAGCGGCGACCCGGGACAGAATAGCAATCAGCCCCAGCATTTT.

This clone was seen only a few times. In the same sample, other DNA sequences code for this CDR3. The chain employs TRBV5-1 and TRBJ2-7, with a possible D match to TRBD1 (5 bases). V shed 4 bases and J shed 4 bases, with 12 bases lying between them. This CDR3 region has 13 residues. The germline V gene has CDR1 SGHRS and CDR2 YFSETQ. CDR3 region: CASSLLDSYEQYF. DNA of the CDR3: TGCGCCAGCAGCCTCCTAGACAGTTACGAGCAGTACTTC.

This clone was detected a few times. The genes are TRBV10-1 and TRBJ2-7; unclear D gene. The germline gives CDR1 WNHNN, CDR2 SYGVQD (reference sequence). The length of the CDR3 is 13 residues. The V gene lost 0 bases and the J gene lost 1 base, with 4 bases spanning the gap. CDR3 bases: TGCGCCAGCAGTGAGTCGGTGTCCTACGAGCAGTACTTC. Its translation is CASSESVSYEQYF.

This rearrangement joins TRBV5-6 to TRBJ1-4; the D is unclear. The CDR3 length is 13 residues. V shed 4 bases and J shed 14 bases, with 18 bases lying between them. CDR1 is SGHDT, CDR2 YYEEEE, per germline. CDR3 nucleotide sequence: TGTGCCAGCAGCCTAACGGACGGTGTAGGGCTGTTTTTT. It yields the protein CASSLTDGVGLFF.

The rearrangement links TRBV6-1 to TRBJ2-3; tentative D call: TRBD1 (6 bases). The CDR3 loop spans 18 amino acids. The germline V gene has CDR1 MNHNS and CDR2 SASEGT. Trimming pared 3 bases from V and 0 bases from J, leaving 19 bases between. In DNA form, the CDR3 reads TGTGCCAGCAGTGAGTTGGGGGCACCACACTCTAGCACAGATACGCAGTATTTT. It encodes CASSELGAPHSSTDTQYF.

V gene TRBV15 combines with J gene TRBJ2-2, with D unclear. Germline V gene lookup returns CDR1 LNHNV and CDR2 YYDKDF (reference sequence). V was cut by 1 base and J by 6 bases, with 6 bases left in between. This CDR3 spans 13 amino acids. The CDR3 reads CATSRGGSGELFF. For the CDR3, the DNA is TGTGCCACCAGCAGAGGGGGTTCCGGGGAGCTGTTTTTT.

The V gene is TRBV5-6, the J gene TRBJ2-5; weak D call: TRBD1 (5 bases). The J call may be wrong; the DNA end is better matched by TRBJ2-7. The CDR3 consists of 13 residues. Germline values: CDR1 SGHDT, CDR2 YYEEEE. DNA of the CDR3: TGTGCCTCAGCTCCGCAGGGATCGGACGAGCAGTACTTC. Translating gives CASAPQGSDEQYF.

The gene calls are TRBV7-2 and TRBJ2-7; 7 bases line up with TRBD2. This CDR3 contains 13 residues. The V gene's germline CDR1 is SGHTA and CDR2 FQGNSA. The V gene end was trimmed by 5 bases and the J gene end by 1 base; junction bases not matched to a gene: 2. CDR3 sequence reads: CASSPGGSYEQYF. CDR3 coding DNA: TGTGCCAGCAGCCCGGGGGGTTCCTACGAGCAGTACTTC.

The genes are TRBV9 and TRBJ2-1; the D call may be TRBD1 or TRBD2 (6 bases each). The CDR3 has 15 residues. The V gene's germline CDR1 is SGDLS and CDR2 YYNGEE. Trimming stripped 3 bases from V and 3 bases from J, with 13 bases between. The CDR3 sequence is CASSEGGRDYNEQFF. The CDR3 DNA reads TGTGCCAGCAGCGAGGGGGGTCGAGACTACAATGAGCAGTTCTTC.

V usage is TRBV6-6 and J usage is TRBJ2-1; maybe TRBD1 (6 bases). The CDR3 runs 15 residues. CDR1 MNHNY and CDR2 SVGAGI come from the germline V gene (reference sequence). Trimming left V 0 bases short and J 5 bases short, with 11 bases between. CDR3 DNA sequence: TGTGCCAGCAGTTACTCCCGACAGGCCCACAATGAGCAGTTCTTC. Amino acids: CASSYSRQAHNEQFF.

The V and J genes are TRBV7-8 and TRBJ2-5; perhaps D is TRBD1 or TRBD2 (5 bases each). V gave up 3 bases and J gave up 5 bases, with 10 bases separating them. This CDR3 region has 13 residues. CDR1 and CDR2 from the germline V gene are SGHVS and FQNEAQ. The CDR3 sequence: CASSFVGEETQYF. The CDR3 nucleotides read TGTGCCAGCAGCTTTGTGGGGGAGGAGACCCAGTACTTC.

This clone is a singleton in its sample. This rearrangement joins TRBV6-5 to TRBJ2-3; D is perhaps TRBD2 (6 bases). Germline V CDR1 and CDR2: MNHEY, SVGAGI. This CDR3 contains 15 residues. V was cut by 6 bases and J by 2 bases, with 15 bases left in between. The CDR3 DNA follows: TGTGCCAGCAGCCTAGCCGGGGGTCTCACAGATACGCAGTATTTT. Protein: CASSLAGGLTDTQYF.

The chain carries TRBV6-6 and TRBJ2-7; TRBD2 agrees at 8 bases. The CDR3 contains 15 residues. V lost 2 bases, J lost 5 bases, and 8 bases stayed unmatched. CDR1 is MNHNY, CDR2 SVGAGI, per germline (reference sequence). In DNA, the CDR3 is TGTGCCAGCAGTTACGTTCGCCCCGGGGGGGACGAGCAGTACTTC. It yields the protein CASSYVRPGGDEQYF.

In regard to this clone: At one of its ends the junction is not consistent with the germline gene, which may arise from a read error. The CDR3: CASSPTAYEQYF. CDR3 DNA sequence: TGTGCCAGCAGTCCCACCGCCTACGAGCAGTACTTC. J is TRBJ2-7 and V is TRBV4-1; D not certain. Germline-derived CDR1 and CDR2 are MGHRA and YSYEKL. This CDR3 is built from 12 residues.

The CDR3 region has the DNA TGCGCCAGCAGCTTGGCCCCAGGGGGTGACTATGGCTACACCTTC. Protein: CASSLAPGGDYGYTF. The chain couples TRBV5-1 to TRBJ1-2; 7 bases match TRBD1. Germline V gene lookup returns CDR1 SGHRS and CDR2 YFSETQ. V was pared by 0 bases and J by 3 bases, with 5 bases of the junction left unmatched. This CDR3 region has 15 residues.

In this sample, this clone turned up a few times. This may stem from a read error, because a much larger clone lies one nucleotide away. At the DNA level, this CDR3 is encoded by other sequences in the same sample as well. The gene calls are TRBV7-6 and TRBJ2-7; D is possibly TRBD1 or TRBD2 (5 bases each). The CDR3 has 13 amino acids. V gave up 5 bases and J gave up 3 bases, with 11 bases separating them. Per the germline V gene, CDR1 is SGHVS and CDR2 is FNYEAQ. The CDR3 region is CASSPGPNYEQYF. DNA of the CDR3: TGTGCCAGCAGCCCGGGACCGAACTACGAGCAGTACTTC.

This rearrangement joins TRBV27 to TRBJ2-1; D possibly corresponds to TRBD2 (6 bases). The V end was cut by 5 bases, the J end by 9 bases, with 8 bases between. This CDR3 contains 11 residues. The germline V gene encodes CDR1 MNHEY and CDR2 SMNVEV (reference sequence). Here the CDR3 reads CASSAGTEQFF. CDR3 DNA: TGTGCCAGCAGTGCGGGGACTGAGCAGTTCTTC.

The chain joins TRBV7-9 to TRBJ2-7; possibly TRBD1 for D (6 bases). The CDR3 covers 13 residues. V dropped 4 bases and J dropped 3 bases, with 10 bases sitting between them. From germline, CDR1 is SEHNR and CDR2 FQNEAQ (reference sequence). The CDR3 nucleotides are TGTGCCAGCAGCTCGGGACACATCTACGAGCAGTACTTC. Translating gives CASSSGHIYEQYF.

In its sample, this clone was seen once. The V gene is TRBV7-3, the J gene TRBJ1-2, with D hard to call. Trimming left V 5 bases short and J 4 bases short, with 14 bases between. Germline-derived CDR1 and CDR2 are SGHTA and FQGTGA. This CDR3 region has 14 residues. The chain's CDR3 is CASSQDITVYGYTF. The DNA for the CDR3 is TGTGCCAGCAGCCAAGACATAACAGTCTATGGCTACACCTTC.

This clone showed up just a few times. The chain carries TRBV12-5 and TRBJ1-2; TRBD1 matches 7 bases. CDR3 length: 13 residues. The germline V gene encodes CDR1 LGHNT and CDR2 FRNRAP. V shed 8 bases, J shed 6 bases, and the junction held 9 bases outside the gene matches. The CDR3 reads CASKLADRDGYTF. CDR3 in DNA: TGTGCTAGTAAACTGGCAGACAGGGATGGCTACACCTTC. The variable domain in full, completed from reference TRBV12-5 and TRBJ1-2, reads DARVTQTPRHKVTEMGQEVTMRCQPILGHNTVFWYRQTMMQGLELLAYFRNRAPLDDSGMPKDRFSAEMPDATLATLKIQPSEPRDSAVYFCASKLADRDGYTFGSGTRLTVV.

This sequence joins TRBV4-2 and TRBJ2-7; TRBD2 matches 9 bases. V gave up 4 bases and J gave up 3 bases; unmatched junction bases: 13. Per germline, CDR1 LGHNA and CDR2 YNFKEQ. This CDR3 comprises 17 residues. CDR3 DNA: TGTGCCAGCAGCCGACAAGGCGGGGGGGGGCGAATCTACGAGCAGTACTTC. Translation gives CASSRQGGGGRIYEQYF.

The chain couples TRBV7-2 to TRBJ2-6; D unclear. This CDR3 contains 17 residues. The V gene's germline CDR1 is SGHTA and CDR2 FQGNSA. Trimming cost V 4 bases and J 0 bases, with 13 bases left between them. CDR3 protein: CASSSGSTSSGANVLTF. DNA for the CDR3: TGTGCCAGCAGCTCCGGGTCCACAAGCTCTGGGGCCAACGTCCTGACTTTC.

Here the CDR3 reads CASSPRRGANTEAFF. Here the CDR3 DNA reads TGTGCCAGCAGCCCCAGGAGGGGAGCGAACACTGAAGCTTTCTTT. The chain links TRBV21-1 to TRBJ1-1. TRBV21-1 is tagged as a pseudogene. CDR3 length: 15 amino acids.

V and J are TRBV6-1 and TRBJ2-7, with D possibly TRBD2 on 5 matching bases. This CDR3 has 13 amino acids. V lost 5 bases to trimming and J lost 0 bases, with 8 bases between them. The germline gives CDR1 MNHNS, CDR2 SASEGT. CDR3 bases: TGTGCCAGCAGTCGGGGTAGCTCCTACGAGCAGTACTTC. Translating it yields CASSRGSSYEQYF.

This sequence joins TRBV9 and TRBJ2-3; maybe TRBD2 (6 bases). Germline values: CDR1 SGDLS, CDR2 YYNGEE. The CDR3 loop spans 14 amino acids. Trimming took off 3 bases at V and 2 bases at J, with 10 bases between the two ends. The CDR3 nucleotides read TGTGCCAGCAGCGCCGCACTAGCCACAGATACGCAGTATTTT. This translates into CASSAALATDTQYF.

The CDR3 sequence: CASSPGRDTDTQYF. The DNA for the CDR3 is TGTGCCAGCAGCCCCGGGAGAGACACAGATACGCAGTATTTT. V is TRBV7-2 and J is TRBJ2-3; tentative D call: TRBD2 (6 bases). V was shortened by 5 bases and J by 2 bases, with 11 bases between the two germline ends. There are 14 residues in the CDR3. CDR1 and CDR2 (germline): SGHTA, FQGNSA.

The chain couples TRBV6-5 to TRBJ1-2, with 11 positions matching TRBD1. Germline assignment: CDR1 MNHEY and CDR2 SVGAGI. The CDR3 runs to 12 residues. V was pared by 6 bases and J by 8 bases, with 2 bases of the junction left unmatched. CDR3 in amino acids: CASRGQGEGYTF. Written as DNA, the CDR3 is TGTGCCAGCAGGGGACAGGGGGAAGGCTACACCTTC.

This clone is medium-sized within its sample. CDR3 amino acids: CASMTVNTEAFF. CDR3 bases: TGTGCCAGCATGACAGTGAACACTGAAGCTTTCTTT. This chain uses TRBV27 with TRBJ1-1; tentatively, D is TRBD1 (5 bases). The CDR3 is 12 residues long. CDR1 and CDR2 (germline): MNHEY, SMNVEV (reference sequence). V was pared by 7 bases and J by 0 bases, with 6 bases between.